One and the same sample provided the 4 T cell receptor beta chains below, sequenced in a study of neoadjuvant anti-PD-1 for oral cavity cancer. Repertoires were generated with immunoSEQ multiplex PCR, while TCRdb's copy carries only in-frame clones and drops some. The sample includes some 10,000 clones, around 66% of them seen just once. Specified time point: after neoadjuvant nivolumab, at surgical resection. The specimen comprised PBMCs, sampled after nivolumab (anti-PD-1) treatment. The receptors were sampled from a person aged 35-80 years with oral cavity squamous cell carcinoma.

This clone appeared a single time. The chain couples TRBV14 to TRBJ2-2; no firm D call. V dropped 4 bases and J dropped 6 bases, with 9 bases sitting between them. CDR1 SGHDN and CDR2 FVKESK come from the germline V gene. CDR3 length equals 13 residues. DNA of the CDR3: TGTGCCAGCAGCCCGTTCGGTGCCGGGGAGCTGTTTTTT. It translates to CASSPFGAGELFF. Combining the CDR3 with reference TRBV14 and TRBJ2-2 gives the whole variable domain EAGVTQFPSHSVIEKGQTVTLRCDPISGHDNLYWYRRVMGKEIKFLLHFVKESKQDESGMPNNRFLAERTGGTYSTLKVQPAELEDSGVYFCASSPFGAGELFFGEGSRLTVL.

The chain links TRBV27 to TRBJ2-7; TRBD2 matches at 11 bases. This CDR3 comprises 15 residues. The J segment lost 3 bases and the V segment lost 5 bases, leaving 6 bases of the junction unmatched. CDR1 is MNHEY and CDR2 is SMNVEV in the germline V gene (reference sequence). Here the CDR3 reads CASSVTSGGVYEQYF. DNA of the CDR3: TGTGCCAGCAGTGTCACTAGCGGGGGTGTCTACGAGCAGTACTTC.

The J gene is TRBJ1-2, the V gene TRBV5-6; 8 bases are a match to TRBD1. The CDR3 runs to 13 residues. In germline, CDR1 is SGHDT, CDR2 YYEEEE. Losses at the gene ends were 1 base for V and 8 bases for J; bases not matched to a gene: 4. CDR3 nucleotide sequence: TGTGCCAGCAGCTTGAGGTCAGGGGGCGGCTACACCTTC. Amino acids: CASSLRSGGGYTF.

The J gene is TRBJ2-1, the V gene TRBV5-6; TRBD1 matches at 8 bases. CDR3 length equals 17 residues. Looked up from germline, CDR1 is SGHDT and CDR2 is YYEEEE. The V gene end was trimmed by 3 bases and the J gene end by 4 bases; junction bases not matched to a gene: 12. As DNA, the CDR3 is TGTGCCAGCAGCTCCCGCTTGTGGGGACAGGCGTACAATGAGCAGTTCTTC. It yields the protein CASSSRLWGQAYNEQFF. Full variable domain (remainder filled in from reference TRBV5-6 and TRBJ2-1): DAGVTQSPTHLIKTRGQQVTLRCSPKSGHDTVSWYQQALGQGPQFIFQYYEEEERQRGNFPDRFSGHQFPNYSSELNVNALLLGDSALYLCASSSRLWGQAYNEQFFGPGTRLTVL.